The subject of this entry is one T cell receptor (beta chain). Looked up from germline, CDR1 is LNHDA and CDR2 is SQIVND (reference sequence). Trimming shortened V by 3 bases and J by 2 bases, and 6 bases separated the two germline ends. This CDR3 is 13 amino acids long. This sample was included in a study of technical replicates of blood from a few donors. Method: immunoSEQ multiplex PCR; TCRdb's copy keeps in-frame clones and lacks some. The table has 75,000 to 100,000 clones, approximately 94% seen once. The clonotype originates from a human donor in good health. The chain links TRBV19 to TRBJ2-3; perhaps TRBD2 as D (6 bases). The specimen sequenced was T cells isolated from PBMCs. As DNA, the CDR3 is TGTGCCAGTAGTATGGGACTCACAGATACGCAGTATTTT. It is translated as CASSMGLTDTQYF.